These T cell receptor beta chains were read from a single sample in a study of cytomegalovirus exposure and HLA in healthy donors. Using immunoSEQ multiplex PCR, the repertoire was profiled, and TCRdb retains in-frame clones only, with some absent. The sample contains about 80,000 clones, around three quarters of which appear only once. Sequencing was carried out using PBMCs. These TCRs come from a man aged 25-45 years in good health and CMV-seronegative. CDR3s include the opening cysteine and the closing phenylalanine or tryptophan. Fields, in order: D gene, clone size, J gene, V gene, CDR3 DNA, CDR3 protein. D genes are given only for firm matches. Clone size is given for some rows only: seen once, a few or many times, or a class if the clone is expanded.

>NA|NA|TRBJ1-1|TRBV14
TGTGCCAGCAGCCCTTGGGCTGACACTGAAGCTTTCTTT
CASSPWADTEAFF
>NA|NA|TRBJ2-7|TRBV27
TGTGCCAGCTCCCACGGGGTTTCCTACGAGCAGTACTTC
CASSHGVSYEQYF
>TRBD1|NA|TRBJ2-1|TRBV5-6
TGTGCCAGCAGCAGGACAGGAGAGCAGTTCTTC
CASSRTGEQFF
>TRBD1|few|TRBJ1-6|TRBV2
TGTGCCAGCAGTGAAGGGACAGGGAGAAATTCACCCCTCCACTTT
CASSEGTGRNSPLHF
>TRBD1|NA|TRBJ2-2|TRBV5-5
TGTGCCAGCAGCCGGAGGACAGGGGCGATCGGGGAGCTGTTTTTT
CASSRRTGAIGELFF
>NA|NA|TRBJ2-3|TRBV11-2
TGTGCCAGCAGCTCCCGCGGGGCTAGCACAGATACGCAGTATTTT
CASSSRGASTDTQYF
>NA|many|TRBJ1-1|TRBV7-9
TGTGCCAGCAGCTTTCAGGGTAGAAACACTGAAGCTTTCTTT
CASSFQGRNTEAFF
>TRBD1|NA|TRBJ2-7|TRBV7-7
TGTGCTAGCAGTAAGGGACAGGGGGCCTACGAGCAGTACTTC
CASSKGQGAYEQYF
>TRBD1|NA|TRBJ1-1|TRBV10-1
TGCGCCAGCAGTGAGTCCAGGGGGGAAGCTTTCTTT
CASSESRGEAFF
>NA|NA|TRBJ1-6|TRBV4-3
TGCGCCAGCAGCCAGAGCATTTTACGGTCACCCCTCCACTTT
CASSQSILRSPLHF
>NA|NA|TRBJ1-1|TRBV6-5
TGTGCCAGCAGTGTGTGGGGGGGGAACACTGAAGCTTTCTTT
CASSVWGGNTEAFF
>NA|NA|TRBJ1-2|TRBV30
TGTGCCTGGAGTCAGGGCACCTATGGCTACACCTTC
CAWSQGTYGYTF
>NA|NA|TRBJ1-2|TRBV6-6
TGTGCCAGCTCCACACTGAGGCAGGGAGGCTATGGCTACACCTTC
CASSTLRQGGYGYTF
>TRBD1|NA|TRBJ2-3|TRBV13
TGTGCCAGCAGCCCCGGGACAGGGGCCACAGATACGCAGTATTTT
CASSPGTGATDTQYF
>NA|NA|TRBJ1-6|TRBV7-8
TGTGCCAGCAGCTTTTACATTTCACCCCTCCACTTT
CASSFYISPLHF
>TRBD1|NA|TRBJ1-1|TRBV6-5
TGTGCCAGCAGTTACTCGCGACAGGGTAGAATGGCTTTCTTT
CASSYSRQGRMAFF
>TRBD2|once|TRBJ2-1|TRBV19
TGTGCCAGTAGTGGGCTAGCGGGACTTGAGCAGTTCTTC
CASSGLAGLEQFF
>NA|NA|TRBJ1-5|TRBV19
TGTGCCAGTAGTCTCGGAGGGGATCAGCCCCAGCATTTT
CASSLGGDQPQHF
>NA|NA|TRBJ2-6|TRBV30
TGTGCCTGGAGTGGACAGTGGAAGGCCAACGTCCTGACTTTC
CAWSGQWKANVLTF
>NA|NA|TRBJ2-7|TRBV2
TGTGCCAGCAGTGAAGTTGGGCGCCTGGAGCAGTACTTC
CASSEVGRLEQYF
>NA|NA|TRBJ2-1|TRBV20-1
TGCAGTGCTCCCCGGGGGAATGAGCAGTTCTTC
CSAPRGNEQFF
>NA|NA|TRBJ2-3|TRBV7-9
TGTGCCAGCAGCTTTGCAGGGTTTGCAGATACGCAGTATTTT
CASSFAGFADTQYF
>NA|NA|TRBJ2-1|TRBV6-5
TGTGCCAGCAGCCCTGGGGGTAGCGGCTACAATGAGCAGTTCTTC
CASSPGGSGYNEQFF
>NA|NA|TRBJ2-3|TRBV30
TGTGCCTGGAGTCTTCTCACAGATACGCAGTATTTT
CAWSLLTDTQYF
>NA|NA|TRBJ1-1|TRBV6-5
TGTGCCAGCAGTTACTCGGGACACTCGAACACTGAAGCTTTCTTT
CASSYSGHSNTEAFF
>NA|NA|TRBJ2-7|TRBV29-1
TGCAGCGTTCCCCCACAGGCCTACGAGCAGTACTTC
CSVPPQAYEQYF
>TRBD1|NA|TRBJ2-7|TRBV29-1
TGCAGCGTTCAGGGGGCCTACGAGCAGTACTTC
CSVQGAYEQYF
>NA|NA|TRBJ1-1|TRBV7-2
TGTGCCAGCAGCTTAGGTGCGGGGATCAACACTGAAGCTTTCTTT
CASSLGAGINTEAFF
>NA|NA|TRBJ2-7|TRBV2
TGTGCCAGCCACTCCGCCGGAGTGGCCTACGAGCAGTACTTC
CASHSAGVAYEQYF
>NA|NA|TRBJ1-2|TRBV6-1
TGTGCCAGCAGTGAAGCGCCCGGGGGAAACTATGGCTACACCTTC
CASSEAPGGNYGYTF
>TRBD2|NA|TRBJ2-2|TRBV4-3
TGCGCCAGCAGCCAACGACTAGCGTCGGGCACCGGGGAGCTGTTTTTT
CASSQRLASGTGELFF
>TRBD2|NA|TRBJ2-1|TRBV5-6
TGTGCCAGCAGCTTGGAGGCCGGGAGGATTTACAATGAGCAGTTCTTC
CASSLEAGRIYNEQFF
>TRBD1|few|TRBJ2-3|TRBV5-5
TGTGCCAGCCAACTTCAGGGGGCCGAGGATACGCAGTATTTT
CASQLQGAEDTQYF
>NA|few|TRBJ1-2|TRBV30
TGTGCCTGGAGTCAGACTACCCCTTTTTCCCTTTTCTATGGCTACACCTTC
CAWSQTTPFSLFYGYTF
>TRBD2|NA|TRBJ2-2|TRBV2
TGTGCCAGCATAGCGGGAGGTATATCCGGGGAGCTGTTTTTT
CASIAGGISGELFF
>NA|once|TRBJ2-3|TRBV7-2
TGTGCCAGCAGCTTAGGTTACTCAGATACGCAGTATTTT
CASSLGYSDTQYF
>NA|NA|TRBJ2-7|TRBV20-1
TGCAGTGCTGTTACAACCTACGAGCAGTACTTC
CSAVTTYEQYF
>TRBD2|NA|TRBJ2-2|TRBV19
TGTGCCAGTATTAGCGGGGGGGAGACCGGGGAGCTGTTTTTT
CASISGGETGELFF
>TRBD1|NA|TRBJ1-2|TRBV5-4
TGTGCCAGCAGCGAAGGGGACAGCTATGGCTACACCTTC
CASSEGDSYGYTF
>TRBD1|NA|TRBJ1-2|TRBV18
TGTGCCAGCTCATCCGGGAGGGACAGGGCTAACTATGGCTACACCTTC
CASSSGRDRANYGYTF
>TRBD1|NA|TRBJ1-1|TRBV19
TGTGCCACCTCCCCTGGGAACAGGGGGGACCTCACTGAAGCTTTCTTT
CATSPGNRGDLTEAFF
>NA|NA|TRBJ1-1|TRBV5-1
TGCGCCAGCAGCTTTTCGGGTAAGGCGAACACTGAAGCTTTCTTT
CASSFSGKANTEAFF
>TRBD2|NA|TRBJ2-1|TRBV27
TGTGCCAGCGGGGGACTAGCATTTGGTGAGCAGTTCTTC
CASGGLAFGEQFF
>NA|NA|TRBJ1-4|TRBV5-8
TGTGCCAGCGGGCAGCCTAATGAAAAACTGTTTTTT
CASGQPNEKLFF
>NA|NA|TRBJ2-7|TRBV5-6
TGTGCCAGCAGCTTGGTGAACTCCTACGAGCAGTACTTC
CASSLVNSYEQYF
>NA|NA|TRBJ2-5|TRBV25-1
TGTGCCAGCAGTGAATTGACAGGAACCCAAGAGACCCAGTACTTC
CASSELTGTQETQYF
>NA|NA|TRBJ2-3|TRBV7-9
TGTGCCAGCAGCTTAGGTAGGCAGGGACTCACAGATACGCAGTATTTT
CASSLGRQGLTDTQYF
>NA|NA|TRBJ2-1|TRBV28
TGTGCCAGCAGCTCCTTTCCCGAGCAGTTCTTC
CASSSFPEQFF
>NA|NA|TRBJ2-1|TRBV5-8
TGTGCCAGCAGCTTTGACAGGAGCCCCTACAATGAGCAGTTCTTC
CASSFDRSPYNEQFF
>NA|NA|TRBJ1-4|TRBV10-3
TGTGCCATCAATGCCGGGGGGAAGGCTAATGAAAAACTGTTTTTT
CAINAGGKANEKLFF
>NA|NA|TRBJ2-7|TRBV5-6
TGTGCCAGCAGCGGCTCCCCGGACATCGCTGCCTACGAGCAGTACTTC
CASSGSPDIAAYEQYF
>NA|NA|TRBJ2-7|TRBV4-1
TGCGCCAGCAGCCAAGGCCCGCGCCTCTCCTACGAGCAGTACTTC
CASSQGPRLSYEQYF